Listed below are T cell receptor beta chains from one sample, sequenced in a study of somatic mutations in cytotoxic T cells in rheumatoid arthritis. The assay was immunoSEQ multiplex PCR, and TCRdb's table has in-frame clones only and misses some. The top ten hold over 25% of the sample, which has about 14,000 clones, about four fifths seen once. The material sequenced was CD8+ T cells sorted from blood. These receptors were taken from an adult with rheumatoid arthritis. Each CDR3 is given with its conserved first and last residue. Fields, in order: V gene, clone size, D gene, J gene, CDR3 protein, CDR3 DNA. The D gene is left open where the match is weak. The size of a clone is reported for some rows only, either as once, few or many, or as a class for expanded clones.

>TRBV6-1|.|.|TRBJ2-7
CASSEVLTSEQYF
TGTGCCAGCAGTGAAGTTTTGACCTCCGAGCAGTACTTC
>TRBV4-2|.|.|TRBJ2-7
CASSQDVMRTDYEQYF
TGTGCCAGCAGCCAAGATGTAATGCGGACAGACTACGAGCAGTACTTC
>TRBV2|.|TRBD2|TRBJ2-2
CASSGSGGANTGELFF
TGTGCCAGCAGTGGTAGCGGGGGGGCGAACACCGGGGAGCTGTTTTTT
>TRBV9|.|.|TRBJ2-7
CASSPDSHYEQYF
TGTGCCAGCAGCCCCGACAGTCACTACGAGCAGTACTTC
>TRBV19|.|.|TRBJ1-1
CASSSTINTEAFF
TGTGCCAGTAGTTCCACCATTAACACTGAAGCTTTCTTT
>TRBV5-4|.|TRBD2|TRBJ2-1
CASSLPSGVYNEQFF
TGTGCCAGCAGCTTGCCGAGCGGGGTTTACAATGAGCAGTTCTTC
>TRBV28|.|TRBD2|TRBJ2-7
CASSLRPSGLYEQYF
TGTGCCAGCAGTTTAAGGCCTAGCGGTCTCTACGAGCAGTACTTC
>TRBV4-2|few|TRBD1|TRBJ1-2
CASSQTRTGAYGYTF
TGTGCCAGCAGCCAAACCCGGACAGGGGCGTATGGCTACACCTTC
>TRBV10-3|.|.|TRBJ2-3
CAISEFGTDTQYF
TGTGCCATCAGTGAGTTCGGGACAGATACGCAGTATTTT
>TRBV28|.|.|TRBJ1-5
CASSLGGVGQPQHF
TGTGCCAGCAGTTTAGGGGGTGTGGGTCAGCCCCAGCATTTT
>TRBV4-1|.|TRBD2|TRBJ2-7
CASSQVTSGIYEQYF
TGCGCCAGCAGCCAAGTAACTAGCGGGATATACGAGCAGTACTTC
>TRBV30|.|TRBD1|TRBJ1-1
CAWNRGRDTEAFF
TGTGCCTGGAACAGGGGGCGAGACACTGAAGCTTTCTTT
>TRBV19|.|.|TRBJ1-3
CASKQGQFSGNTIYF
TGTGCCAGCAAACAGGGTCAATTCTCTGGAAACACCATATATTTT
>TRBV28|.|.|TRBJ2-5
CASSLLTLSADQETQYF
TGTGCCAGCAGTTTACTTACGCTAAGCGCGGATCAAGAGACCCAGTACTTC
>TRBV29-1|.|TRBD1|TRBJ1-2
CSAYGVRDRANYGYTF
TGCAGCGCCTACGGGGTCCGGGACAGAGCTAACTATGGCTACACCTTC
>TRBV28|.|.|TRBJ1-2
CASSPFGPRKGYTF
TGTGCCAGCAGCCCTTTTGGGCCAAGGAAAGGCTACACCTTC
>TRBV13|.|.|TRBJ2-1
CASSLRDYNEQFF
TGTGCCAGCAGCCTCCGGGATTACAATGAGCAGTTCTTC
>TRBV5-6|.|.|TRBJ1-2
CASSWGDTYGYTF
TGTGCCAGCAGCTGGGGGGATACATATGGCTACACCTTC
>TRBV4-2|.|.|TRBJ1-1
CASSQGELDTEAFF
TGTGCCAGCAGCCAAGGAGAATTGGACACTGAAGCTTTCTTT
>TRBV19|.|TRBD2|TRBJ2-3
CASSIAGTSADTQYF
TGTGCCAGTAGTATAGCCGGGACTAGTGCAGATACGCAGTATTTT
>TRBV6-1|once|TRBD2|TRBJ2-2
CASSVLPLAGVNTGELFF
TGTGCCAGCAGTGTCCTTCCACTAGCGGGTGTGAACACCGGGGAGCTGTTTTTT
>TRBV6-5|.|TRBD1|TRBJ1-1
CASGPGTGVSGAFF
TGTGCCAGCGGCCCCGGGACAGGGGTCTCTGGGGCTTTCTTT
>TRBV5-8|.|TRBD1|TRBJ2-1
CASRWTGGSRFPNEQFF
TGTGCCAGCAGATGGACAGGGGGTTCTCGTTTCCCCAATGAGCAGTTCTTC
>TRBV5-8|once|.|TRBJ1-4
CASSLGQAATNEKLFF
TGTGCCAGCAGCTTGGGACAGGCTGCAACTAATGAAAAACTGTTTTTT
>TRBV6-6|few|.|TRBJ1-2
CASSGIRSVGYTF
TGTGCCAGCAGCGGGATACGGAGCGTCGGCTACACCTTC
>TRBV13|.|.|TRBJ2-1
CATQGGAEQFF
TGTGCCACCCAAGGGGGGGCAGAGCAGTTCTTC
>TRBV5-4|few|TRBD1|TRBJ1-1
CASSTPDRARVEAFF
TGTGCCAGCAGCACCCCGGACAGGGCTCGAGTTGAAGCTTTCTTT
>TRBV5-1|.|.|TRBJ2-7
CASSFDHYEQYF
TGCGCCAGCAGCTTCGACCACTACGAGCAGTACTTC
>TRBV5-1|few|.|TRBJ1-1
CASSLAGEHGEAFF
TGCGCCAGCAGCTTGGCTGGGGAGCACGGTGAAGCTTTCTTT
>TRBV30|.|.|TRBJ2-3
CAWNQGGTDTQYF
TGTGCCTGGAACCAGGGTGGCACAGATACGCAGTATTTT
>TRBV19|.|TRBD1|TRBJ1-1
CASSMATGGPEAFF
TGTGCCAGTAGTATGGCCACAGGGGGCCCTGAAGCTTTCTTT
>TRBV5-4|once|TRBD1|TRBJ2-1
CASSPEGDSSYNEQFF
TGTGCCAGCAGCCCCGAAGGGGACAGCTCCTACAATGAGCAGTTCTTC
>TRBV18|.|.|TRBJ1-1
CASSTVGRTEAFF
TGTGCCAGCTCAACGGTGGGACGCACTGAAGCTTTCTTT
>TRBV19|.|.|TRBJ2-1
CASSIDFNEQFF
TGTGCCAGTAGTATAGATTTTAATGAGCAGTTCTTC
>TRBV13|.|TRBD1|TRBJ1-1
CASSGGTEAFF
TGTGCCAGCTCAGGGGGTACTGAAGCTTTCTTT
>TRBV4-1|medium-sized|TRBD1|TRBJ1-4
CASSQVKGAIREKLFF
TGCGCCAGCAGCCAAGTGAAGGGGGCGATACGAGAAAAACTGTTTTTT
>TRBV6-4|.|.|TRBJ2-2
CASSAHGVSGTGELFF
TGTGCCAGCAGCGCCCACGGGGTTTCGGGCACCGGGGAGCTGTTTTTT
>TRBV4-1|.|TRBD2|TRBJ2-2
CASSQRGTSRTSGRDGELFF
TGCGCCAGCAGCCAACGAGGGACCTCTCGGACTAGCGGGAGGGACGGGGAGCTGTTTTTT
>TRBV5-6|.|.|TRBJ2-7
CASSLDLINEQYF
TGTGCCAGCAGCTTGGACTTGATTAACGAGCAGTACTTC
>TRBV7-2|.|.|TRBJ1-6
CASSLNRAVSYNSPLHF
TGTGCCAGCAGCCTGAACAGGGCCGTCTCCTATAATTCACCCCTCCACTTT
>TRBV6-5|.|.|TRBJ1-1
CASSLGGAAEAFF
TGTGCCTCTTCCTTAGGGGGTGCGGCTGAAGCTTTCTTT
>TRBV5-6|once|.|TRBJ1-4
CASSLIATNEKLFF
TGTGCCAGCAGCTTAATTGCAACTAATGAAAAACTGTTTTTT
>TRBV13|few|.|TRBJ2-7
CASSIGRLEQYF
TGTGCCAGCTCGATAGGGCGGCTCGAGCAGTACTTC
>TRBV18|.|.|TRBJ1-1
CASSPRTEVNTEAFF
TGTGCCAGCTCACCACGAACGGAGGTGAACACTGAAGCTTTCTTT
>TRBV10-2|.|TRBD2|TRBJ2-7
CASRGLAHEQYF
TGCGCCAGCAGAGGACTAGCCCACGAGCAGTACTTC
>TRBV6-1|.|.|TRBJ2-7
CASSESGRGYEQYF
TGTGCCAGCAGTGAATCCGGCAGGGGATACGAGCAGTACTTC
>TRBV14|.|.|TRBJ2-7
CASSQLRLNEQYF
TGTGCCAGCAGCCAATTACGGCTCAACGAGCAGTACTTC
>TRBV4-1|.|.|TRBJ1-5
CASSPGRHQGYGNQPQHF
TGCGCCAGCAGCCCCGGGCGACACCAGGGATACGGCAATCAGCCCCAGCATTTT
>TRBV9|once|.|TRBJ1-2
CASSVEGGRYGYTF
TGTGCCAGCAGCGTAGAGGGCGGCCGCTATGGCTACACCTTC
>TRBV6-6|.|.|TRBJ1-4
CASNAGEKLFF
TGTGCCAGCAACGCGGGGGAAAAACTGTTTTTT
>TRBV25-1|.|.|TRBJ2-2
CASTPGANTGELFF
TGTGCCAGCACCCCGGGGGCGAACACCGGGGAGCTGTTTTTT
>TRBV11-2|.|.|TRBJ1-1
CASSLSPQGFWAEAFF
TGTGCCAGCAGCTTATCCCCACAAGGCTTTTGGGCTGAAGCTTTCTTT